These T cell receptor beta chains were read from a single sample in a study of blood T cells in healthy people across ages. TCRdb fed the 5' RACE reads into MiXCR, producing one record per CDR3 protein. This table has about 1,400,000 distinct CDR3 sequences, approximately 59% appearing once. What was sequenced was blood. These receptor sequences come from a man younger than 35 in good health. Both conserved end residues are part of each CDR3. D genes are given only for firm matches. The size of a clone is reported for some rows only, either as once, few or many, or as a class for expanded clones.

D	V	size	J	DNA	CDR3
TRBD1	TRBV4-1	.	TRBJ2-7	TGCGCCAGCAGCCAGCCCGGGACAGGGGTCTACGAGCAGTACTTC	CASSQPGTGVYEQYF
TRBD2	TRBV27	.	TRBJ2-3	TGTGCCAGCAGTTTAGGGCTAGCGGGTATAGATACGCAGTATTTT	CASSLGLAGIDTQYF
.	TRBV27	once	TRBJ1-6	TGTGCCAGCACCGGAGGCACCTGGGGCTCACCCCTCCACTTT	CASTGGTWGSPLHF
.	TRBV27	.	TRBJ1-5	TGTGCCAGCAGTCCTGGGGCGGCTGGGGATCAGCCCCAGCATTTT	CASSPGAAGDQPQHF
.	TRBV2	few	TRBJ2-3	TGTGCCACCGCAACGAGCAGGGGCGCAGATACGCAGTATTTT	CATATSRGADTQYF
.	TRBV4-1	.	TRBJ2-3	TGCGCCAGCAGCCAAGATAAGGGGGGCCTGGATACGCAGTATTTT	CASSQDKGGLDTQYF
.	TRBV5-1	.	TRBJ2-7	TGCGCCAGCAGCTTGGTTCAGGGACAAACCTACGAGCAGTACTTC	CASSLVQGQTYEQYF
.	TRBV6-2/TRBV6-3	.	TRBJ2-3	TGTGCCAGCAGTTATTGGGATACGCAGTATTTT	CASSYWDTQYF
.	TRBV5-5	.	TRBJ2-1	TGTGCCAGCAGCTGGGTTGAGGGTTACAATGAGCAGTTCTTC	CASSWVEGYNEQFF
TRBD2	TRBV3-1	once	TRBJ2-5	TGTGCCAGCAGCCAAAAGCAGCGGGGGGGAGAGACCCAGTACTTC	CASSQKQRGGETQYF
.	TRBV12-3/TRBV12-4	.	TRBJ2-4	TGTGCCAGCAGTTCGGATGCCAAAAACATTCAGTACTTC	CASSSDAKNIQYF
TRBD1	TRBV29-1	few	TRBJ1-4	TGCAGCGTGTGGGACAGGGACGAAAAACTGTTTTTT	CSVWDRDEKLFF
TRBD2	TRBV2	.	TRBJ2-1	TGTGCCAGCTCCAGCGGGAGGGCCCGAACCTCCTACAATGAGCAGTTCTTC	CASSSGRARTSYNEQFF
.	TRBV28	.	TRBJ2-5	TGTGCCAGCAGGCTTAGCTTTGCCCAAGAGACCCAGTACTTC	CASRLSFAQETQYF
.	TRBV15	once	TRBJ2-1	TGTGCCGCCAGCATTTCCAATGAGCAGTTCTTC	CAASISNEQFF
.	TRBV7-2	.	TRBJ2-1	TGTGCCAGCAGCTTAGCGCGGGCAAGCAATGAGCAGTTCTTC	CASSLARASNEQFF